The clone carrying this TCR beta chain was observed at least ten times. Antigen unknown. The data were taken from a study of T cells in Graves' hyperthyroidism and ophthalmopathy. Study at large: Upon initial diagnosis and before any treatment, peripheral blood was collected.

Germline V gives CDR1 MDHEN, CDR2 SYDVKM. The CDR3 contains 16 residues. Germline trimming cut 2 bases from V and 3 bases from J; bases unmatched to any gene: 7. Amplified TCR beta CDR3 regions derived from RNA transcripts. The HTBI primer set drove a first-round RT-PCR of the TCR CDR3. TCRdb recomputed calls from the multiplex PCR reads with MiXCR, one row per CDR3 protein. The sample shows fewer than 550,000 distinct CDR3 sequences, 15% to 18% of them seen only once. Study findings and constraints: Researchers found most expanded thyroid clonotypes above 0.001 in blood as well.

Disease duration under 2 months; hyperthyroidism patients were aged 18 to 65. The PBMCs were taken from roughly 9.3 ml of fresh peripheral blood. This chain joins TRBV28 and TRBJ2-7, with 10 bases aligning to TRBD1. Input material: blood. This sequence originates from a woman aged 18-29 years with Graves' hyperthyroidism. CDR3 residues: CASSLTDRGRIYEQYF. The CDR3 DNA is TGTGCCAGCAGTTTAACCGACAGGGGGCGGATCTACGAGCAGTACTTC.